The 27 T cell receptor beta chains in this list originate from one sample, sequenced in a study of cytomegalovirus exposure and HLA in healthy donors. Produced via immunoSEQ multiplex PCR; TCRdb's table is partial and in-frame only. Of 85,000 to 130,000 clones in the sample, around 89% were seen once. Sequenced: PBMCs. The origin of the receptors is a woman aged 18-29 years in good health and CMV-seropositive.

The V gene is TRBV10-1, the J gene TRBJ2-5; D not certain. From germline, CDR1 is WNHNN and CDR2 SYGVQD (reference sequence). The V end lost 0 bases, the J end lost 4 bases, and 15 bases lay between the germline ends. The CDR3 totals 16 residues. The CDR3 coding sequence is TGCGCCAGCAGTGAGTCGCGTTCTCTCCTGTCAGAGACCCAGTACTTC. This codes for CASSESRSLLSETQYF.

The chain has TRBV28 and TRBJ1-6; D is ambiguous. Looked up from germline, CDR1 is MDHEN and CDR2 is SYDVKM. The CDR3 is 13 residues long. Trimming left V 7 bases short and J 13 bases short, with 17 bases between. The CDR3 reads CASTIRGSAPLHF. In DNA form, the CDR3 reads TGTGCCAGCACAATACGGGGTTCGGCCCCCCTCCACTTT.

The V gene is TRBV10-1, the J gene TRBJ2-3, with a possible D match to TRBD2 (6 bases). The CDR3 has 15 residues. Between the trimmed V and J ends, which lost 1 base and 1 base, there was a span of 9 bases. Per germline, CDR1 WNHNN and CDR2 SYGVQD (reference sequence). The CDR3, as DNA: TGCGCCAGCAGTGAGTGGTCTAGCGGCACAGATACGCAGTATTTT. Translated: CASSEWSSGTDTQYF.

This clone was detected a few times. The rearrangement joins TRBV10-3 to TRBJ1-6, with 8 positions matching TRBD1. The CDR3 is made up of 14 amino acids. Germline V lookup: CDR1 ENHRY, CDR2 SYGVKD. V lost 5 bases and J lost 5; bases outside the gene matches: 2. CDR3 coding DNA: TGTGCCATCAGTCAGGGGGCTGATAATTCACCCCTCCACTTT. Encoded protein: CAISQGADNSPLHF.

The CDR3 loop reads CASRLKLGFMNTEAFF. The CDR3 DNA sequence: TGTGCAAGTCGCTTGAAGTTGGGCTTCATGAACACTGAAGCTTTCTTT. The gene calls are TRBV12-2 and TRBJ1-1; the table's D call, TRBD1, was not checked against the DNA. TRBV12-2 is noted as a pseudogene. The CDR3 contains 16 residues.

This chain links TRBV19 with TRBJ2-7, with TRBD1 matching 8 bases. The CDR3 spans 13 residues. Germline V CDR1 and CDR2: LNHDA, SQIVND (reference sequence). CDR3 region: CATGQDLSYEQYF. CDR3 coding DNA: TGTGCAACGGGACAGGACCTATCCTACGAGCAGTACTTC.

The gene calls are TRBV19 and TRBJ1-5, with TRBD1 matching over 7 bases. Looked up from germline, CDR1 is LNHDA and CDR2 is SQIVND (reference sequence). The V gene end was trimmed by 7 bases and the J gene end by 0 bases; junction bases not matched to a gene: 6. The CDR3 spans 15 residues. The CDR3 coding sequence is TGTGCCAGTACCTGGGACAGTTATAGCAATCAGCCCCAGCATTTT. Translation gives CASTWDSYSNQPQHF. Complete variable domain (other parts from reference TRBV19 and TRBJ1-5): DGGITQSPKYLFRKEGQNVTLSCEQNLNHDAMYWYRQDPGQGLRLIYYSQIVNDFQKGDIAEGYSVSREKKESFPLTVTSAQKNPTAFYLCASTWDSYSNQPQHFGDGTRLSIL.

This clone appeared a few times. CDR3 nucleotide sequence: TGTGCCAGCAGCCCCTCTCAGGACAGGGGTGGCTACACCTTC. This encodes CASSPSQDRGGYTF. The chain carries TRBV13 and TRBJ1-2, with 9 bases lining up with TRBD1. Per germline, CDR1 PRHDT and CDR2 FYEKMQ (reference sequence). This CDR3 is built from 14 residues. Trimming at V came to 5 bases and at J to 7 bases, leaving 8 bases not matched to a gene.

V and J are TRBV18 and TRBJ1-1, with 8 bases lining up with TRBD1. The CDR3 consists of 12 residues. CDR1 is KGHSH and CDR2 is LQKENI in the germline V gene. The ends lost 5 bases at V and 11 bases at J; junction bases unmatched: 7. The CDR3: CASSKTGADAFF. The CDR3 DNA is TGTGCCAGCTCAAAGACAGGGGCGGACGCTTTCTTT.

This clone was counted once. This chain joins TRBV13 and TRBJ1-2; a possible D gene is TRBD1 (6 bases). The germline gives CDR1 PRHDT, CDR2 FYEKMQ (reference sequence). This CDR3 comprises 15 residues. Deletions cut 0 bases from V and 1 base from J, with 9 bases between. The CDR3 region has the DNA TGTGCCAGCAGCTTAGGACAGGGACATAACTATGGCTACACCTTC. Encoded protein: CASSLGQGHNYGYTF.

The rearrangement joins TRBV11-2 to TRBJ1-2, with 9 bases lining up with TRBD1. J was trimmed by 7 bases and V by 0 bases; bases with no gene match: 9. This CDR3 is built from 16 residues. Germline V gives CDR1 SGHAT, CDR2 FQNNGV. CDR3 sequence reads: CASSLELHRGPPGYTF. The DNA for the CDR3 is TGTGCCAGCAGCTTAGAGCTACACAGGGGGCCCCCTGGCTACACCTTC. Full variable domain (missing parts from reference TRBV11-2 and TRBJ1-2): EAGVAQSPRYKIIEKRQSVAFWCNPISGHATLYWYQQILGQGPKLLIQFQNNGVVDDSQLPKDRFSAERLKGVDSTLKIQPAKLEDSAVYLCASSLELHRGPPGYTFGSGTRLTVV.

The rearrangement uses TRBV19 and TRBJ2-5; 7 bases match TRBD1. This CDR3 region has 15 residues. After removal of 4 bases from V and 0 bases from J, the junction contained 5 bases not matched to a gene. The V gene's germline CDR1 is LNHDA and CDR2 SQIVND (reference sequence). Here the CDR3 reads CASSKVGTDQETQYF. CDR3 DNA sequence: TGTGCCAGTAGTAAAGTCGGGACAGACCAAGAGACCCAGTACTTC. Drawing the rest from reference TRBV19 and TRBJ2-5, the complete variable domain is DGGITQSPKYLFRKEGQNVTLSCEQNLNHDAMYWYRQDPGQGLRLIYYSQIVNDFQKGDIAEGYSVSREKKESFPLTVTSAQKNPTAFYLCASSKVGTDQETQYFGPGTRLLVL.

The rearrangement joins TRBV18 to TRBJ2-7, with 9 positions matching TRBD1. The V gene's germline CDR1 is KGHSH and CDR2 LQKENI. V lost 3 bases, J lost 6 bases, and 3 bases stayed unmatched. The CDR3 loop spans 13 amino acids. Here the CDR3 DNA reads TGTGCCAGCTCACCTCGACAGGGGGGCGAGCAGTACGTC. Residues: CASSPRQGGEQYV.

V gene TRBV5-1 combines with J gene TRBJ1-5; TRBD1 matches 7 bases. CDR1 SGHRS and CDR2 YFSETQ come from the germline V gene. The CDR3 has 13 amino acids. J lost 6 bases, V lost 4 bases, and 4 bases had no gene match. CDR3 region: CASSRQGPQPQHF. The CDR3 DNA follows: TGCGCCAGCAGCCGACAGGGACCTCAGCCCCAGCATTTT.

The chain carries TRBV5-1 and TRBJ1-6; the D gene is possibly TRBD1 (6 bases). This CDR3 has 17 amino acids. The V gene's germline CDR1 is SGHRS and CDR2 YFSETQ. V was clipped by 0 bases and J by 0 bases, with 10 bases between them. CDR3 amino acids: CASSLGGPSSYNSPLHF. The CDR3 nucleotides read TGCGCCAGCAGCTTGGGGGGGCCCAGCTCCTATAATTCACCCCTCCACTTT.

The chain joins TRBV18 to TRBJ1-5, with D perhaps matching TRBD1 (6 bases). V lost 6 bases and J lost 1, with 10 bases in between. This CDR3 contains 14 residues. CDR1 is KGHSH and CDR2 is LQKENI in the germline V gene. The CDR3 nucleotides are TGTGCCAGCTCCCGTGGACAGAGCAATCAGCCCCAGCATTTT. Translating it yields CASSRGQSNQPQHF.

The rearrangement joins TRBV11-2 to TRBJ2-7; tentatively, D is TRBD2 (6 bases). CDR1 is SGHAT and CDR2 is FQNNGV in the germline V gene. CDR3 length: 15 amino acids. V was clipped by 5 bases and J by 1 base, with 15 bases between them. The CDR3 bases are TGTGCCAGCAGCCCGCAACAGACTAGATCCTACGAGCAGTACTTC. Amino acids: CASSPQQTRSYEQYF.

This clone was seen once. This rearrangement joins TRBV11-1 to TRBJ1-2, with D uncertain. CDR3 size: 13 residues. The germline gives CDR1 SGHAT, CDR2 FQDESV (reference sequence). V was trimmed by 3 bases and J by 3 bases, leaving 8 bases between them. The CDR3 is CASSFGNDYGYTF. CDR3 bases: TGTGCCAGCAGCTTCGGGAATGACTATGGCTACACCTTC. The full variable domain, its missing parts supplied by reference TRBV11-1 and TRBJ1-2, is EAEVAQSPRYKITEKSQAVAFWCDPISGHATLYWYRQILGQGPELLVQFQDESVVDDSQLPKDRFSAERLKGVDSTLKIQPAELGDSAMYLCASSFGNDYGYTFGSGTRLTVV.

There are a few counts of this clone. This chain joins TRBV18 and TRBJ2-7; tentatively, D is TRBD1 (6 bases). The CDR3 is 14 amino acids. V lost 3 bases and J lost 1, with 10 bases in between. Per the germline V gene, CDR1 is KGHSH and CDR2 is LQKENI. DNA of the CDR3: TGTGCCAGCTCACCTCCAGGGGATTCCTACGAGCAGTACTTC. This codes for CASSPPGDSYEQYF.

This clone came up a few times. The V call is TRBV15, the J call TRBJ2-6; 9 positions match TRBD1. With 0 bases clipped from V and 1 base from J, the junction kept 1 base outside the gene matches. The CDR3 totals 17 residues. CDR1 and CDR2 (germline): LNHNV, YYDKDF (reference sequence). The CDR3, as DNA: TGTGCCACCAGCAGAGAGGGGACAGGGTCTGGGGCCAACGTCCTGACTTTC. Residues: CATSREGTGSGANVLTF.

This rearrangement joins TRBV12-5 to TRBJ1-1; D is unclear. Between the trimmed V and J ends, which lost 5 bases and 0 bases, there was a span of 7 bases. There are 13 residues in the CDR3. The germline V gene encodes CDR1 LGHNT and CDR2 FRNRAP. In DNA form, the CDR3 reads TGTGCTAGTGGTACCGCGATGAACACTGAAGCTTTCTTT. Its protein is CASGTAMNTEAFF.

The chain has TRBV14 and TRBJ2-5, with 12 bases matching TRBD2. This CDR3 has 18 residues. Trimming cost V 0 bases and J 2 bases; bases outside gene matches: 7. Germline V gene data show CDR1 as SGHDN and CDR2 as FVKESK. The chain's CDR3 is CASSQDLGLAGLQETQYF. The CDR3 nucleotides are TGTGCCAGCAGCCAAGATTTAGGACTAGCGGGGTTACAAGAGACCCAGTACTTC.

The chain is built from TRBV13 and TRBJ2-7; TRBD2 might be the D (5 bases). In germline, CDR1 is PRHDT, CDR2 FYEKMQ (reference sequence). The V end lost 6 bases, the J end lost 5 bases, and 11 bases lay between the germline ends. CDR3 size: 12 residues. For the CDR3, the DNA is TGTGCCAGCAGGATACTAGGTAACGAGCAGTACTTC. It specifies CASRILGNEQYF.

DNA of the CDR3: TGCGCCAGCAGCCAAGACCCAGTCATCTACGAGCAGTACTTC. Translating it yields CASSQDPVIYEQYF. The chain employs TRBV4-1 and TRBJ2-7; unclear D gene. The V gene lost 0 bases and the J gene lost 3 bases, with 9 bases spanning the gap. The germline CDR1 and CDR2 sequences are MGHRA and YSYEKL. This CDR3 is built from 14 residues.

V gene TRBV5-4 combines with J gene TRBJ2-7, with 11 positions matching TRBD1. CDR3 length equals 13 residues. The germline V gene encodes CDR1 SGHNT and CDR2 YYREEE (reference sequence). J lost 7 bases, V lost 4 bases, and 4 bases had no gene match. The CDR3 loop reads CASSLDRGQEQYF. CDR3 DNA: TGTGCCAGCAGCCTGGACAGGGGGCAAGAGCAGTACTTC.

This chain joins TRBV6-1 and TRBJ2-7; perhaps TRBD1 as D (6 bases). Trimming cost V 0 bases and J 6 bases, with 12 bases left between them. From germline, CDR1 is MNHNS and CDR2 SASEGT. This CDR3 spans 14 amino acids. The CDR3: CASSEARTVGEQYF. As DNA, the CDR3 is TGTGCCAGCAGTGAAGCCAGGACAGTCGGCGAGCAGTACTTC.

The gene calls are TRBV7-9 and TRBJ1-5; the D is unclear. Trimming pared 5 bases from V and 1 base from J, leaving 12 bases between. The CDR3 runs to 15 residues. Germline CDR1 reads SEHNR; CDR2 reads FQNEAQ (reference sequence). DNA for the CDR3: TGTGCCAGCAGCCCGCGGTCGGGAAGCAATCAGCCCCAGCATTTT. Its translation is CASSPRSGSNQPQHF.